This T cell receptor (beta chain) was recorded in a study of blood T cell repertoires in COVID-19. Background on the study: The United States, Italy and Spain provided the acute and convalescent COVID-19 samples. The analysed material was cDNA or gDNA that came from T cells, B-cell-depleted T cells, or PBMCs.

Under the authors' procedure: Scientists estimated how many nucleated cells there were by amplifying reference gene primers. The data were produced by immunoSEQ multiplex PCR, yet TCRdb's version contains in-frame clones alone and is incomplete. The V and J calls and clone size are taken from that table; D and trimming were inferred from the DNA. Of fewer than 200,000 clones in the sample, 81% were seen once. This TCR was recovered from a woman older than 75 with COVID-19, enrolled during active disease. The sample comprised peripheral blood.

The chain's CDR3 is CASSGREGGGSYEQYF. The CDR3 DNA reads TGTGCCAGCAGCGGTAGGGAGGGCGGAGGCTCCTACGAGCAGTACTTC. This chain connects TRBV5-6 to TRBJ2-7; 7 bases match TRBD2. V trimming: 4 bases; J trimming: 0 bases; junction bases outside the gene matches: 10. Germline V gene data show CDR1 as SGHDT and CDR2 as YYEEEE. The CDR3 length is 16 residues.